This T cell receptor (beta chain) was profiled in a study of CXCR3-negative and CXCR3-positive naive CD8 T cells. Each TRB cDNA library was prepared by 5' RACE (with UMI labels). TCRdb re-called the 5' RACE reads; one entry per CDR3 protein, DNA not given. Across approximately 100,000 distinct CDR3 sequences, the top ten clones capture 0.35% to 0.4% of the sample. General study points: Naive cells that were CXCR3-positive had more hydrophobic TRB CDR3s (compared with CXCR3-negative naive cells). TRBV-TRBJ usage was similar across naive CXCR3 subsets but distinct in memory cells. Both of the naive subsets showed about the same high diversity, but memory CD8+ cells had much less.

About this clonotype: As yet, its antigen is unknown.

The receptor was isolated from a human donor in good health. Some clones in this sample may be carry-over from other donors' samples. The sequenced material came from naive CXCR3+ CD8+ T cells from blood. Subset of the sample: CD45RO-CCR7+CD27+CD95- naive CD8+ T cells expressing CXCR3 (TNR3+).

The CDR3 reads CASSVYGTSPLHF. The chain carries TRBV9 and TRBJ1-6; TCRdb designates TRBD1, a call that cannot be tested without DNA. The CDR3 loop spans 13 amino acids. Germline CDR1 SGDLS, CDR2 YYNGEE.